This T cell receptor beta chain was identified in a study of blood T cell repertoires in COVID-19. About the study: From the United States, Italy and Spain came samples of acute and convalescent COVID-19. T cells, B-cell-depleted T cells, or PBMCs provided the cDNA or gDNA that served as material.

During active infection, Seattle patients enrolled and were then monitored through disease. Original processing methods: Reference gene primer amplification yielded estimated nucleated cell counts. The data were produced by immunoSEQ multiplex PCR, yet TCRdb's version contains in-frame clones alone and is incomplete. The DNA was the basis for D and trimming; V, J and clone size are from that table. The data contain about 530,000 clones, about 89% of them singletons. Sequencing was carried out using peripheral blood. This receptor was identified in a woman in her fifties or sixties with COVID-19, enrolled during active disease.

CDR3: CASSWGQGANEKLFF. As DNA, the CDR3 is TGCGCCAGCAGCTGGGGACAGGGGGCGAATGAAAAACTGTTTTTT. The V call is TRBV5-1, the J call TRBJ1-4; 12 positions match TRBD1. CDR3 length: 15 amino acids. V lost 3 bases, J lost 5 bases, and 2 bases stayed unmatched. Germline CDR1 reads SGHRS; CDR2 reads YFSETQ.